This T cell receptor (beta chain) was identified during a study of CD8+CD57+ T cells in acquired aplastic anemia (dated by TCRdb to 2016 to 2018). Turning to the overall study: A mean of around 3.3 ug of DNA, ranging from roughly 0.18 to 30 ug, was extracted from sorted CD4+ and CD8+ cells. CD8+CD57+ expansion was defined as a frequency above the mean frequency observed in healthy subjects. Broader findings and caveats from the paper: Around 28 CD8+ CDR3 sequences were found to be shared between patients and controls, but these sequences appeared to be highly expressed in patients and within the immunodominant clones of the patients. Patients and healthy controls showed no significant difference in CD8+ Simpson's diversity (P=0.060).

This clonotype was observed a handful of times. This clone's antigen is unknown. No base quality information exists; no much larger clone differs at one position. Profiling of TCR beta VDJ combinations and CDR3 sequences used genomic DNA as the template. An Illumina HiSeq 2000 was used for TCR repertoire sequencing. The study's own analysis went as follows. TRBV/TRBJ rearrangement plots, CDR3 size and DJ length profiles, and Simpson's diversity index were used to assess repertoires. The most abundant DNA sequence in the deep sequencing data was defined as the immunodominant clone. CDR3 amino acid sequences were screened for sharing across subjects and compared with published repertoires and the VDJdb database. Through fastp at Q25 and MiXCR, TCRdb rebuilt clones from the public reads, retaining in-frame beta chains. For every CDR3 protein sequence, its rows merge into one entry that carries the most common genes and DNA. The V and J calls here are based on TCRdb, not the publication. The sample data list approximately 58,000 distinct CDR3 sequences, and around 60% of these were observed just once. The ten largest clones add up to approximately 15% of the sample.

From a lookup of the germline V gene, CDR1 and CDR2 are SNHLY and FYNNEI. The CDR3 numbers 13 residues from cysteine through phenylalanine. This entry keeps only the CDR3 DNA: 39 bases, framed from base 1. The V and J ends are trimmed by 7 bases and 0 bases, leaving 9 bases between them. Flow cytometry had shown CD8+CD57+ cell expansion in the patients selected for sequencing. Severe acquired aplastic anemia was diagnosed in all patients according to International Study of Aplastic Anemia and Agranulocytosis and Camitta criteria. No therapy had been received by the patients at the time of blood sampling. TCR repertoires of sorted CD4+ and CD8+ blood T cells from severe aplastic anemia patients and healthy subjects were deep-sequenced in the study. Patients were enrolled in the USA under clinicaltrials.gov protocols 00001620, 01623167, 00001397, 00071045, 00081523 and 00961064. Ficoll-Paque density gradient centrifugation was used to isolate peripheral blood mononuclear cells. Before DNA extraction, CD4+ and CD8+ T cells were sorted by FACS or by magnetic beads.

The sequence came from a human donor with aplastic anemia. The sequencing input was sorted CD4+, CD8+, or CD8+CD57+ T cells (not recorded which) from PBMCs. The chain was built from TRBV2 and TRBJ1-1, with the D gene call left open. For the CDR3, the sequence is CASMKGMNTEAFF. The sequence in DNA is TGTGCCAGCATGAAAGGGATGAACACTGAAGCTTTCTTT.